The 25 T cell receptor beta chains below all came from one sample that was sequenced in a study of T cell responses to AZD1222 COVID-19 vaccine. Sequencing was performed with immunoSEQ multiplex PCR; in TCRdb, only in-frame clones are kept and a portion is missing. The data show about 170,000 clones, with approximately 92% seen just once and 1.6% held by the top ten. This sample comprised peripheral blood, obtained on day 0 of AZD1222 vaccination. The receptors come from an adult in good health.

A remark on this clone: Germline is not matched at one junction end, which may reflect a read error. The V gene is TRBV7-7, the J gene TRBJ2-7; 10 nucleotides align to TRBD1. Germline lookup yields CDR1 SSHAT and CDR2 FNYEAQ (reference sequence). CDR3 length equals 14 residues. The CDR3 loop reads CASSPRQGASEQYF. CDR3 bases: TGTGCTAGCAGCCCCCGACAGGGGGCCAGCGAGCAGTACTTC.

The rearrangement links TRBV6-9 to TRBJ2-7; D is unclear. The CDR3 is 14 residues long. Germline lookup yields CDR1 MNHGY and CDR2 SVAAGI. The ends were cut back, 6 bases at V and 2 bases at J, with 14 bases in the middle. The CDR3 nucleotides read TGTGCCAGCAGCCTCCGGACCCCAGCCTACGAGCAGTACTTC. It codes for CASSLRTPAYEQYF.

This clone was observed a few times. V is TRBV2 and J is TRBJ2-7; 7 bases line up with TRBD2. This CDR3 region has 14 residues. V trimming: 6 bases; J trimming: 5 bases; junction bases outside the gene matches: 10. Germline CDR1 reads SNHLY; CDR2 reads FYNNEI. CDR3 DNA sequence: TGTGCCAGCAGCCTGACTAGCACGAGAGACGAGCAGTACTTC. Its translation: CASSLTSTRDEQYF.

This clone has just one count. In the same sample, other DNA sequences code for this CDR3. This chain links TRBV2 with TRBJ1-5; tentative D call: TRBD1 (5 bases). V was cut by 3 bases and J by 1 base, with 7 bases left in between. The V gene's germline CDR1 is SNHLY and CDR2 FYNNEI. The CDR3 is made up of 14 amino acids. For the CDR3, the DNA is TGTGCCAGCAGTGACCGACAGAGCAATCAGCCCCAGCATTTT. It yields the protein CASSDRQSNQPQHF.

This clone was counted a single time. V gene TRBV7-2 combines with J gene TRBJ1-1; TRBD1 might be the D (5 bases). V lost 1 base and J lost 5, with 14 bases in between. The CDR3 is 15 residues long. Germline CDR1 SGHTA, CDR2 FQGNSA. CDR3 loop: CASSLGQGGWTEAFF. The DNA of the CDR3 is TGTGCCAGCAGCTTAGGCCAGGGAGGGTGGACTGAAGCTTTCTTT.

The chain has TRBV19 and TRBJ1-2, with 11 nucleotides matching TRBD1. Germline V gene sequence: CDR1 LNHDA, CDR2 SQIVND (reference sequence). The CDR3 consists of 16 residues. Trimming removed 5 bases from V and 5 bases from J; junction bases left unmatched: 10. CDR3 protein: CASSLNLGQGAYGYTF. The CDR3 DNA reads as TGTGCCAGTAGTCTGAATCTTGGACAGGGGGCGTATGGCTACACCTTC.

V and J are TRBV24-1 and TRBJ2-7; TRBD1 matches 9 bases. CDR1 is KGHDR, CDR2 SFDVKD, per germline. V shed 7 bases, J shed 4 bases, and the junction held 10 bases outside the gene matches. There are 15 residues in the CDR3. The CDR3 nucleotides are TGTGCCACCAGGCCAAGGGACAGGGAATCGTACGAGCAGTACTTC. This translates into CATRPRDRESYEQYF.

This chain links TRBV5-1 with TRBJ2-2; D is possibly TRBD1 (5 bases). The CDR3 consists of 15 residues. In germline, CDR1 is SGHRS, CDR2 YFSETQ. Deletions cut 2 bases from V and 5 bases from J, with 13 bases between. The CDR3 DNA sequence: TGCGCCAGCAGCTTCAGGGATTCCCCAACCGGGGAGCTGTTTTTT. Translated, it gives CASSFRDSPTGELFF.

The chain combines TRBV11-2 with TRBJ2-5; D is possibly TRBD1 (6 bases). Between the trimmed V and J ends, which lost 0 bases and 2 bases, there was a span of 10 bases. Germline loops: CDR1 SGHAT, CDR2 FQNNGV. This CDR3 is built from 15 residues. The CDR3, as DNA: TGTGCCAGCAGCTTAGATTGGACAGTGCAAGAGACCCAGTACTTC. This encodes CASSLDWTVQETQYF.

DNA of the CDR3: TGTGCCAGCAGCCGACAGGTTAGCAATCAGCCCCAGCATTTT. This codes for CASSRQVSNQPQHF. The chain recombines TRBV16 with TRBJ1-5; perhaps TRBD1 as D (6 bases). Germline CDR1 reads KGHSY; CDR2 reads FQNENV. The V end lost 4 bases, the J end lost 0 bases, and 7 bases lay between the germline ends. The CDR3 covers 14 residues.

The gene calls are TRBV11-2 and TRBJ2-7; perhaps TRBD1 as D (6 bases). Trimming shortened V by 3 bases and J by 1 base, and 10 bases separated the two germline ends. Germline loops: CDR1 SGHAT, CDR2 FQNNGV. CDR3 length: 14 residues. CDR3 nucleotides: TGTGCCAGCAGCTTGCGACAGGCTTCCTACGAGCAGTACTTC. Translation: CASSLRQASYEQYF. The whole variable domain, remainder taken from reference TRBV11-2 and TRBJ2-7, is EAGVAQSPRYKIIEKRQSVAFWCNPISGHATLYWYQQILGQGPKLLIQFQNNGVVDDSQLPKDRFSAERLKGVDSTLKIQPAKLEDSAVYLCASSLRQASYEQYFGPGTRLTVT.

The chain is built from TRBV2 and TRBJ1-2, with 7 bases identical to TRBD1. V dropped 6 bases and J dropped 7; count of bases not matched to a gene: 8. CDR3 size: 13 residues. Germline V lookup: CDR1 SNHLY, CDR2 FYNNEI. The CDR3 DNA is TGTGCCAGCAGACCCCGGGACAGCGCTGGCTACACCTTC. Amino acid sequence: CASRPRDSAGYTF.

The chain is built from TRBV13 and TRBJ2-1; maybe TRBD2 (6 bases). V was pared by 2 bases and J by 10 bases, with 21 bases between. Germline V gives CDR1 PRHDT, CDR2 FYEKMQ (reference sequence). This CDR3 comprises 16 residues. DNA of the CDR3: TGTGCCAGCAGCTTACTTCCGGGACTCGACACCGGGGAGCAGTTCTTC. Its translation is CASSLLPGLDTGEQFF.

Only a few counts were recorded for this clone. V gene TRBV30 combines with J gene TRBJ1-5; D is unclear. Germline V CDR1 and CDR2: GTSNPN, SVGIG (reference sequence). V was clipped by 1 base and J by 2 bases, with 12 bases between them. There are 15 residues in the CDR3. The CDR3 bases are TGTGCCTGGAGTGGAGGTGGTGGTCGCAATCAGCCCCAGCATTTT. Amino acid sequence: CAWSGGGGRNQPQHF.

The chain is built from TRBV19 and TRBJ2-7; 7 bases agree with TRBD2. This CDR3 is 14 amino acids long. The germline V gene encodes CDR1 LNHDA and CDR2 SQIVND (reference sequence). Trimming cost V 0 bases and J 3 bases; bases outside gene matches: 2. CDR3 nucleotides: TGTGCCAGTAGTATAGAGGGCGGGAGCTACGAGCAGTACTTC. Translated: CASSIEGGSYEQYF.

This clone was seen a few times. The chain uses TRBV4-2 and TRBJ2-3; TRBD2 matches 9 bases. This CDR3 is 16 amino acids long. Germline-derived CDR1 and CDR2 are LGHNA and YNFKEQ. After removal of 2 bases from V and 5 bases from J, the junction contained 8 bases not matched to a gene. The CDR3 sequence: CASSQLAGGLVDTQYF. As DNA, the CDR3 is TGTGCCAGCAGCCAACTTGCGGGGGGGCTGGTAGATACGCAGTATTTT.

This clone appeared once. The chain combines TRBV19 with TRBJ1-2; weak D call: TRBD1 (6 bases). Germline V gene data show CDR1 as LNHDA and CDR2 as SQIVND (reference sequence). The V end lost 2 bases, the J end lost 8 bases, and 9 bases lay between the germline ends. This CDR3 has 12 residues. The CDR3 sequence: CASSIFGGGYTF. As DNA, the CDR3 is TGTGCCAGTAGTATATTCGGGGGCGGCTACACCTTC. The whole variable domain, filled in from reference TRBV19 and TRBJ1-2, reads DGGITQSPKYLFRKEGQNVTLSCEQNLNHDAMYWYRQDPGQGLRLIYYSQIVNDFQKGDIAEGYSVSREKKESFPLTVTSAQKNPTAFYLCASSIFGGGYTFGSGTRLTVV.

The gene calls are TRBV18 and TRBJ2-7; D is ambiguous. This CDR3 has 12 residues. CDR1 KGHSH and CDR2 LQKENI come from the germline V gene. V was pared by 6 bases and J by 1 base, with 7 bases between. The CDR3 nucleotides read TGTGCCAGCTCCGACCAGTCCTACGAGCAGTACTTC. Residues: CASSDQSYEQYF.

This sequence joins TRBV30 and TRBJ2-7; possible D gene TRBD1, 6 bases. Germline CDR1 GTSNPN, CDR2 SVGIG (reference sequence). This CDR3 region has 14 residues. Trimming left V 0 bases short and J 7 bases short, with 16 bases between. CDR3 loop: CAWSVRGHLGEQYF. CDR3 DNA sequence: TGTGCCTGGAGTGTACGGGGACACCTGGGGGAGCAGTACTTC. Using reference TRBV30 and TRBJ2-7 for the parts outside the CDR3, the full variable domain is SQTIHQWPATLVQPVGSPLSLECTVEGTSNPNLYWYRQAAGRGLQLLFYSVGIGQISSEVPQNLSASRPQDRQFILSSKKLLLSDSGFYLCAWSVRGHLGEQYFGPGTRLTVT.

V gene TRBV9 combines with J gene TRBJ2-3; D unclear. V dropped 0 bases and J dropped 2 bases, with 10 bases sitting between them. Germline loops: CDR1 SGDLS, CDR2 YYNGEE. This CDR3 comprises 15 residues. The CDR3 loop reads CASSVVAGATDTQYF. The CDR3 DNA reads TGTGCCAGCAGCGTAGTAGCCGGTGCCACAGATACGCAGTATTTT. The full variable domain, in which reference TRBV9 and TRBJ2-3 provide the parts outside the CDR3, is DSGVTQTPKHLITATGQRVTLRCSPRSGDLSVYWYQQSLDQGLQFLIQYYNGEERAKGNILERFSAQQFPDLHSELNLSSLELGDSALYFCASSVVAGATDTQYFGPGTRLTVL.

The chain joins TRBV2 to TRBJ1-5, with D hard to call. The CDR3 contains 14 residues. The germline V gene has CDR1 SNHLY and CDR2 FYNNEI. Trimming removed 7 bases at V and 3 bases at J, with 13 bases between. In DNA form, the CDR3 reads TGTGCCAGCACCAACCGGGTCTTCAATCAGCCCCAGCATTTT. Translation gives CASTNRVFNQPQHF.

V is TRBV7-9 and J is TRBJ2-6; D is unclear. The germline V gene has CDR1 SEHNR and CDR2 FQNEAQ (reference sequence). Trimming removed 1 base from V and 0 bases from J, with 13 bases in between. The CDR3 has 18 amino acids. The CDR3 protein is CASSLGAAVSSGANVLTF. DNA for the CDR3: TGTGCCAGCAGCTTAGGTGCAGCAGTGAGCTCTGGGGCCAACGTCCTGACTTTC.

This clone came up a few times. The V call is TRBV6-1, the J call TRBJ1-2; D might be TRBD1 (6 bases). The CDR3 sequence is 16 residues long. Germline CDR1 reads MNHNS; CDR2 reads SASEGT. Trimming cost V 2 bases and J 5 bases, with 18 bases left between them. CDR3 nucleotide sequence: TGTGCCAGCAGTGAAAAACAGGGATGGGGCGGATATGGCTACACCTTC. This encodes CASSEKQGWGGYGYTF.

The V and J genes are TRBV6-5 and TRBJ2-1, with a weak D call TRBD1 (6 bases). V dropped 8 bases and J dropped 9 bases, with 14 bases sitting between them. In germline, CDR1 is MNHEY, CDR2 SVGAGI. The CDR3 contains 12 residues. For the CDR3, the DNA is TGTGCCAGCCACACAGGGTTCAGTGAGCAGTTCTTC. Its translation is CASHTGFSEQFF.

The CDR3: CASSPAENQPQHF. The CDR3 DNA reads as TGTGCCAGCTCACCGGCAGAGAATCAGCCCCAGCATTTT. The chain joins TRBV6-4 to TRBJ1-5; D is unresolved. V gave up 8 bases and J gave up 4 bases, with 12 bases separating them. Germline CDR1 and CDR2: MRHNA and SNTAGT. The CDR3 has 13 amino acids.